The 10 T cell receptor beta chains below come from one sample, sequenced in a study of T cells in Graves' hyperthyroidism and ophthalmopathy. Amplification yielded TCR beta CDR3 regions, with RNA transcripts as the source. In the first-round RT-PCR of the TCR CDR3, the HTBI primer set was used. From the multiplex PCR reads, TCRdb called clonotypes with MiXCR, one entry per CDR3 protein. Seen here are roughly 580,000 distinct CDR3 sequences, around 45% observed once, and the top ten hold 8% to 8.5%. Sequencing was carried out using peripheral blood or thyroid tissue (not recorded which). The receptor source for this set is a woman aged 18-30 years with Graves' hyperthyroidism.

The V call is TRBV2, the J call TRBJ2-5, with D uncertain. The germline gives CDR1 SNHLY, CDR2 FYNNEI. CDR3 size: 12 residues. Deletions cut 8 bases from V and 2 bases from J, with 9 bases between. DNA of the CDR3: TGTGCCAGCGGCCGGTGGCAAGAGACCCAGTACTTC. Translation: CASGRWQETQYF.

Ten or more counts support this clonotype. V and J are TRBV29-1 and TRBJ2-7, with 11 bases matching TRBD1. CDR3 length: 12 amino acids. The V and J ends lost 4 bases and 8 bases, in that order; junction bases with no gene match: 4. From germline, CDR1 is SQVTM and CDR2 ANQGSEA. The CDR3 DNA sequence: TGCAGCGTTGGATGGGACAGGGGGAAGCAGTACTTC. The encoded protein is CSVGWDRGKQYF.

This clonotype was seen just once. The chain combines TRBV6-1 with TRBJ2-5; D is uncertain. This CDR3 has 13 residues. Germline V gene sequence: CDR1 MNHNS, CDR2 SASEGT. V lost 5 bases and J lost 1, with 8 bases in between. CDR3 nucleotides: TGTGCCAGCAGTCAAGACATCCAAGAGACCCAGTACTTC. It codes for CASSQDIQETQYF.

This clonotype was recorded many times. The V gene is TRBV10-3, the J gene TRBJ1-6; 8 bases agree with TRBD1. Looked up from germline, CDR1 is ENHRY and CDR2 is SYGVKD. V lost 2 bases and J lost 7; bases outside the gene matches: 4. This CDR3 region has 15 residues. CDR3 sequence reads: CAISEVQGANSPLHF. In DNA, the CDR3 is TGTGCCATCAGTGAGGTCCAGGGGGCCAATTCACCCCTCCACTTT.

The table lists this clonotype with many counts. The chain joins TRBV9 to TRBJ1-5; D is ambiguous. The V end was cut by 4 bases, the J end by 4 bases, with 9 bases between. The CDR3 loop spans 13 amino acids. Germline-derived CDR1 and CDR2 are SGDLS and YYNGEE. This CDR3 is CASSHGGNQPQHF. In nucleotides, the CDR3 is TGTGCCAGCAGCCATGGAGGGAATCAGCCCCAGCATTTT. Together with reference TRBV9 and TRBJ1-5, the CDR3 gives the full variable domain: DSGVTQTPKHLITATGQRVTLRCSPRSGDLSVYWYQQSLDQGLQFLIQYYNGEERAKGNILERFSAQQFPDLHSELNLSSLELGDSALYFCASSHGGNQPQHFGDGTRLSIL.

This clonotype has ten or more counts. The chain couples TRBV24-1 to TRBJ2-6; no reliable D call. The CDR3 loop spans 15 amino acids. Per germline, CDR1 KGHDR and CDR2 SFDVKD. V was pared by 2 bases and J by 2 bases, with 6 bases between. DNA for the CDR3: TGTGCCACCAGTGATTCGGTCCCTGGGGCCAACGTCCTGACTTTC. This encodes CATSDSVPGANVLTF.

The chain links TRBV10-3 to TRBJ1-2; TRBD1 aligns across 7 bases. CDR3 length equals 14 residues. Per the germline V gene, CDR1 is ENHRY and CDR2 is SYGVKD. The trim removed 10 bases at V and 1 base at J, leaving 9 bases unmatched. The CDR3 here is CASNSGGYNYGYTF. In DNA form, the CDR3 reads TGTGCCAGCAATTCAGGGGGGTATAACTATGGCTACACCTTC.

Turning to this clonotype: The junction differs from germline at one of its ends, possibly a read error. The gene calls are TRBV19 and TRBJ2-7, with a weak D call TRBD1 (5 bases). The CDR3 contains 13 residues. Germline CDR1 is LNHDA and CDR2 is SQIVND (reference sequence). For the CDR3, the DNA is TGTGCCAGCAGTAAGGACACCCCCTACGAGCAGTACTTC. Translating it yields CASSKDTPYEQYF.

The rearrangement joins TRBV19 to TRBJ1-6, with D tentatively TRBD1 (5 bases). The V end was cut by 6 bases, the J end by 9 bases, with 18 bases between. CDR3 length: 15 amino acids. Germline V gene lookup returns CDR1 LNHDA and CDR2 SQIVND (reference sequence). CDR3 in amino acids: CASRSGTARGSPLHF. The DNA for the CDR3 is TGTGCCAGTAGGTCCGGGACGGCAAGGGGTTCACCCCTCCACTTT.

The V gene is TRBV7-9, the J gene TRBJ1-1; D gene ambiguous. Deletions cut 2 bases from V and 0 bases from J, with 13 bases between. The germline V gene has CDR1 SEHNR and CDR2 FQNEAQ (reference sequence). The CDR3 is made up of 16 amino acids. CDR3 in amino acids: CASSLPSRTLNTEAFF. CDR3 coding DNA: TGTGCCAGCAGCTTACCTAGCCGGACCCTGAACACTGAAGCTTTCTTT. The full variable domain, rest sourced from reference TRBV7-9 and TRBJ1-1, is DTGVSQNPRHKITKRGQNVTFRCDPISEHNRLYWYRQTLGQGPEFLTYFQNEAQLEKSRLLSDRFSAERPKGSFSTLEIQRTEQGDSAMYLCASSLPSRTLNTEAFFGQGTRLTVV.